The entry that follows covers one T cell receptor (beta chain) sequence. This clone was recorded only once. Its antigen specificity is not known. No per-base quality is available; no much larger clone lies one base away. The data are from a study of radiation and T cells in renal cell carcinoma (dated by TCRdb to 2020 to 2021). About the investigation overall: In total, some 50 samples, comprising around 25 tumors and 27 peripheral blood samples, were subjected to TCR beta sequencing. The last blood draw happened 4 weeks after radiation, timed to coincide with nephrectomy. Across all 53 samples, under 5,000,000 unique CDR3 nucleotide sequences encoding around 2,500,000 unique CDR3 amino acid sequences were identified. The full study reports these points: Top tumor clonotypes rose in blood from baseline to 2 weeks post-radiation, then contracted by 4 weeks, suggesting transient expansion of tumor-resident clones. Because pretreatment tumor biopsies were not available, the baseline intratumoral presence of clonotypes could not be determined. With a single-armed trial design, the study had no way to address how radiation dose or scheduling affects the TCR repertoire. Dynamics of the blood repertoire were not tracked past 4 weeks after treatment.

The time point tag for this specimen amounts to: blood 4 weeks post-SBRT, at nephrectomy. The sample's treatment or condition label is to be understood as: 15 Gy SBRT to primary tumor, nephrectomy 4 weeks later. Samples were obtained from a clinical trial, in which 15 Gy stereotactic body radiation therapy was delivered to primary renal cell carcinomas and nephrectomy was performed 4 weeks later. To follow tumor-enriched clonotypes, serial peripheral blood was collected from radiation-treated patients at baseline and at 2 weeks and 4 weeks after SBRT. All patients had renal cell carcinoma with clear cell pathology. The QIAamp DNA Blood Mini Kit (Qiagen) was used to prepare genomic DNA for TCR sequencing. Samples were included in the analyses only if all quality control checks were passed. Following the manufacturer's recommendations, the immunoSEQ kit was used to generate TCR beta libraries from genomic DNA. To prepare libraries, a first multiplex PCR with proprietary primers was run, followed by a second PCR that added unique barcodes, and a bead cleanup was done after each round. A kit-provided positive control reaction and a negative control reaction were included in every sample batch. The final libraries were assessed on an Agilent 4200 TapeStation D1000 ScreenTape, pooled by volume, and quantified by qPCR. Sequencing ran on an Illumina NextSeq500 with a MidOutput 150-cycle cartridge, using 156 Read1 and 15 Index1 cycles with kit custom primers. The pooled library was loaded at approximately 0.95 pM with about 20% PhiX control spiked in. The paper's processing steps were these. Vendor-processed data were analyzed in R, and a clonotype was defined as all T cells sharing the same CDR3 nucleotide sequence. For clone abundance analyses, frequencies were normalized to the 10,000 most abundant clones in each sample. Before analysis, public T cell clones were removed, and these numbered fewer than five per sample on average. Tumor-enriched and baseline blood-enriched clonotypes were defined by at least a 32-fold difference in abundance between compartments. A beta-binomial differential abundance model was applied to find clonotypes that expanded or contracted between blood time points. The Baroni-Urbani and Buser coefficient was used to measure tumor-blood repertoire similarity, and groups were compared with two-tailed Wilcoxon tests in R. TCRdb took over this immuneACCESS table, retaining in-frame rearrangements with V and J assigned. Such tables are incomplete; in checked studies, under half of the missing clones stem from an unresolved V gene, and the remainder is unexplained. V and J calls and clone size come straight from that table; D and trimming were deduced from the DNA. Across this sample there are 150,000 to 200,000 clones, with about 88% seen only once. The biggest ten clones account for about 10% of the sample.

Sequencing was performed on blood, taken from a patient whose treatment included radiotherapy and nephrectomy. The source of this sequence is a woman aged 45-65 years with renal cell carcinoma.

The bases are TGCGCCAGCAGCTTGGTAGGGGAGGGGGAGCAGTACTTC. Its product reads: CASSLVGEGEQYF. Recombination linked TRBV5-1 to TRBJ2-7; TRBD2 agrees with 7 junctional bases. As encoded in the germline V gene, CDR1 is SGHRS while CDR2 is YFSETQ. V is cut back by 0 bases and J by 7 bases, with 4 bases in the junction unmatched. CDR3 length: 13 amino acids, cysteine to phenylalanine. Only the CDR3 portion is preserved as DNA: 39 bases, with reading frame beginning at the first base.